Shown below are 15 T cell receptor beta chains from a single sample sequenced in a study of metastatic and nonmetastatic thyroid tumors. Before thyroid surgery, none of the patients had received any treatment. TCRdb re-called clones from the PCR reads using MiXCR. Seen here are tens of thousands of clones, around 13% observed once, and the top ten hold approximately 10%. The specimen sequenced was tumor tissue. Receptors were obtained from a female donor with papillary thyroid cancer or a benign thyroid nodule (not recorded which). Some clones in this sample may be carry-over from other donors' samples.

This clone was detected ten times or more. Since a much larger clone is just one base distant, this may be a read error. This chain joins TRBV10-1 and TRBJ2-7; no reliable D call. CDR3 length equals 15 residues. CDR1 and CDR2 from the germline V gene are WNHNN and SYGVQD (reference sequence). The CDR3 reads CACSESAVPQDEQYF. CDR3 bases: TGCGCCTGCAGTGAATCGGCGGTCCCCCAGGACGAGCAGTACTTC.

This chain connects TRBV3-1 to TRBJ2-5; perhaps TRBD1 as D (5 bases). Trimming cost V 5 bases and J 4 bases, with 20 bases left between them. The CDR3 length is 16 residues. Germline V gives CDR1 LGHDT, CDR2 YNNKEL (reference sequence). This CDR3 is CASSNSGIGSTETQYF. The CDR3 DNA reads TGTGCCAGCAGCAACTCAGGGATCGGTTCTACAGAGACCCAGTACTTC.

Concerning this clone: A read error is possible here, since a much larger clone lies one base away. The chain couples TRBV5-4 to TRBJ1-1; D is ambiguous. CDR1 SGHNT and CDR2 YYREEE come from the germline V gene (reference sequence). The CDR3 extends over 13 amino acids. CDR3 region: CARSLWQNTEAFF. In nucleotides, the CDR3 is TGTGCCCGCAGCTTGTGGCAGAACACTGAAGCTTTCTTT.

This clone has ten or more counts. Other DNA sequences of this sample code for an identical CDR3. The chain combines TRBV12-5 with TRBJ2-7, with D uncertain. V lost 2 bases and J 5 bases, leaving 4 bases between the germline ends. The CDR3 loop spans 11 amino acids. The germline gives CDR1 LGHNT, CDR2 FRNRAP. This CDR3 is CASGLHNEQYF. DNA of the CDR3: TGTGCTAGTGGTTTGCATAACGAGCAGTACTTC.

About this clone itself: Relative to the germline gene, one junction end is altered; a read error may explain this. V is TRBV7-7 and J is TRBJ2-3, with 12 bases aligning to TRBD2. CDR3 length: 16 amino acids. The germline CDR1 and CDR2 sequences are SSHAT and FNYEAQ (reference sequence). CDR3 DNA: TGTGCTAGCAGCTTAGGACTAGCGGGATTCACAGATACGCAGTATTTT. Its translation: CASSLGLAGFTDTQYF.

For this clone: This could be a read error, since a much larger clone is one nucleotide away. The chain is built from TRBV4-1 and TRBJ1-5; D call uncertain. Trimming removed 0 bases at V and 7 bases at J, with 10 bases between. This CDR3 spans 14 amino acids. The germline CDR1 and CDR2 sequences are MGHRA and YSYEKL. The CDR3 loop reads CASSQEKGLQPQHF. Written as DNA, the CDR3 is TGCGCCAGCAGCCAAGAAAAAGGGTTGCAGCCCCAGCATTTT.

In this sample, this clone turned up a few times. This could be a read error, since a much larger clone is one nucleotide away. V usage is TRBV19 and J usage is TRBJ1-4; no clear D gene. The CDR3 is 14 amino acids. Germline values: CDR1 LNHDA, CDR2 SQIVND (reference sequence). The CDR3: CVSSLRPQNEKLFF. The CDR3 DNA reads as TGTGTCAGTAGTCTTAGACCGCAAAATGAAAAACTGTTTTTT.

This clone was detected many times. The rearrangement joins TRBV9 to TRBJ2-7; 7 nucleotides align to TRBD1. V lost 4 bases and J lost 3; bases outside the gene matches: 7. The CDR3 is made up of 14 amino acids. CDR1 is SGDLS and CDR2 is YYNGEE in the germline V gene. This CDR3 is CASSPPGQSYEQYF. The CDR3 bases are TGTGCCAGCAGCCCTCCGGGACAGAGCTACGAGCAGTACTTC.

This clone was counted many times. The chain is built from TRBV30 and TRBJ1-4, with D possibly TRBD1 on 5 matching bases. Between the trimmed V and J ends, which lost 1 base and 7 bases, there was a span of 7 bases. The CDR3 is 12 amino acids. Looked up from germline, CDR1 is GTSNPN and CDR2 is SVGIG (reference sequence). The CDR3 here is CAWSAGSEKLFF. CDR3 nucleotides: TGTGCCTGGAGTGCAGGGAGTGAAAAACTGTTTTTT.

With regard to this clone: The final CDR3 position lacks the conserved phenylalanine or tryptophan, pointing to a likely read error. No DNA is shown, since the ends of the CDR3 on it are uncertain; the CDR3 is the one TCRdb lists. This chain links TRBV12-3 or TRBV12-4 with TRBJ1-1. The CDR3 length equals 13 residues, ends included. The CDR3 is CASSFFGNTEALL.

This clone came up a few times. Just one base apart from a much larger clone, this may be a read error. V usage is TRBV7-2 and J usage is TRBJ2-1; TRBD2 matches 10 bases. This CDR3 comprises 15 residues. CDR1 and CDR2 from the germline V gene are SGHTA and FQGNSA. V shed 4 bases, J shed 6 bases, and the junction held 6 bases outside the gene matches. CDR3 region: CASSSGLAWANEQFF. The CDR3 coding sequence is TGTGCCAGCAGCTCGGGACTAGCGTGGGCCAATGAGCAGTTCTTC.

In this sample, this clone turned up many times. The junction departs from germline at one end; a sequencing error may be responsible. This specimen includes other DNA sequences encoding the same CDR3. This sequence joins TRBV20-1 and TRBJ1-1; a possible D gene is TRBD1 (5 bases). This CDR3 region has 15 residues. Germline V lookup: CDR1 DFQATT, CDR2 SNEGSKA (reference sequence). CDR3 in amino acids: CSARPPGRRNTEAFF. In nucleotides, the CDR3 is TGCAGTGCTAGACCTCCGGGACGGCGGAACACTGAGGCTTTCTTT.

This clone was observed at least ten times. This chain links TRBV20-1 with TRBJ2-1; D unresolved. Looked up from germline, CDR1 is DFQATT and CDR2 is SNEGSKA (reference sequence). The V end was cut by 3 bases, the J end by 12 bases, with 21 bases between. The CDR3 has 14 amino acids. Here the CDR3 reads CSASGVVETSWQFF. The CDR3 DNA sequence: TGCAGTGCTAGTGGGGTAGTGGAAACCAGTTGGCAGTTCTTC.

The chain uses TRBV7-3 and TRBJ2-1; 13 positions agree with TRBD2. CDR1 is SGHTA and CDR2 is FQGTGA in the germline V gene. V lost 6 bases to trimming and J lost 6 bases; unmatched junction nucleotides: 2. The CDR3 contains 14 residues. CDR3 loop: CASRRLAGGNEQFF. CDR3 sequence (DNA): TGTGCCAGCAGACGACTAGCGGGAGGCAATGAGCAGTTCTTC.

The V gene is TRBV24-1, the J gene TRBJ2-3; D is ambiguous. The CDR3 length is 11 residues. Germline V gene sequence: CDR1 KGHDR, CDR2 SFDVKD. V was clipped by 6 bases and J by 3 bases, with 3 bases between them. CDR3 loop: CATSFTDTQYF. Written as DNA, the CDR3 is TGTGCCACCAGTTTTACAGATACGCAGTATTTT.